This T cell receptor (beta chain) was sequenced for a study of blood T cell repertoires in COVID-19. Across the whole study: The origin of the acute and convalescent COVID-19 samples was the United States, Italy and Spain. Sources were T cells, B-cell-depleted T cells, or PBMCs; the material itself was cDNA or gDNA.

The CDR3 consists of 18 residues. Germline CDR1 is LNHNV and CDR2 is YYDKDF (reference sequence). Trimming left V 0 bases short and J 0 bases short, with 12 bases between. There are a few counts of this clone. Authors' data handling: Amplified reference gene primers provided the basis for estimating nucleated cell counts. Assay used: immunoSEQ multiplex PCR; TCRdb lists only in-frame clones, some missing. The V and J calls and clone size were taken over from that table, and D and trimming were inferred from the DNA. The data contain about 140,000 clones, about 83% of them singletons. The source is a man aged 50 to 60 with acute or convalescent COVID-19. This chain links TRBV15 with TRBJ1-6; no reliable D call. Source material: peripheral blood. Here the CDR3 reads CATSRDYAGSSYNSPLHF. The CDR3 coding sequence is TGTGCCACCAGCAGAGATTACGCAGGCAGCTCCTATAATTCACCCCTCCACTTT.